This is a list of T cell receptor beta chains from one sample in a study of monozygotic twins with inflammatory bowel disease. From the 5' RACE reads, TCRdb lists one entry per CDR3 protein and no DNA. In all, the sample yields 300,000 to 450,000 distinct CDR3 sequences. Sequenced material: blood. These receptors came from a human donor with ulcerative colitis or Crohn's disease, or a healthy co-twin of an affected twin (not recorded which). CDR3s include the opening cysteine and the closing phenylalanine or tryptophan.

J gene,V gene,CDR3 protein
TRBJ2-3,TRBV18,CASSGWDTDTQYF
TRBJ2-2,TRBV7-2,CASSPQKAGTGELFF
TRBJ2-7,TRBV6-5,CASSSDRGWPEQYF
TRBJ1-1,TRBV29-1,CSVYRLGDVNTEAFF
TRBJ2-5,TRBV18,CASSPQTVRPSQETQYF
TRBJ2-7,TRBV24-1,CATSDPDGYEQYF
TRBJ2-7,TRBV5-5,CASSLLLAGEQYF
TRBJ1-3,TRBV18,CASSQETFAGGNTIYF
TRBJ2-2,TRBV5-1,CASRGETGLNTGELFF
TRBJ1-2,TRBV12-3/TRBV12-4,CASRSIRGRFYGYTF
TRBJ2-7,TRBV7-6,CASSLTPSEQYF
TRBJ2-1,TRBV12-3/TRBV12-4,CASGLAGGFNEQFF
TRBJ2-3,TRBV7-2,CASSIPSSGGKDTQYF
TRBJ2-7,TRBV7-2,CASSFWGDEQYF
TRBJ2-3,TRBV7-2,CASSLANDIDTQYF
TRBJ2-6,TRBV6-2/TRBV6-3,CASSYSSGRATGANVLTF
TRBJ2-5,TRBV12-3/TRBV12-4,CASSLGTGRRETQYF
TRBJ2-1,TRBV4-3,CASSRRESSGGEYNEQFF
TRBJ1-1,TRBV3-1,CASSPKGGGPNEAFF
TRBJ2-7,TRBV6-2/TRBV6-3,CASSYDSSYEQYF
TRBJ2-3,TRBV5-1,CASSSQTSTDTQYF
TRBJ1-5,TRBV20-1,CSARDLAVVYSNQPQHF
TRBJ1-3,TRBV28,CASETGSNSGNTIYF
TRBJ1-1,TRBV6-2/TRBV6-3,CASSYGQPNTEAFF
TRBJ1-2,TRBV7-8,CASSAEGALIYGYTF
TRBJ1-1,TRBV7-7,CASSITLNTEAFF
TRBJ2-1,TRBV20-1,CSARGGTGGYNEQFF
TRBJ1-4,TRBV7-6,CASSPDRDSEKLFF
TRBJ2-7,TRBV2,CASRPGYEQYF
TRBJ2-1,TRBV5-1,CASSPQTDNEQFF
TRBJ2-2,TRBV11-3,CASSGLNTGELFF
TRBJ2-5,TRBV7-9,CASSLPGGGLQETQYF
TRBJ2-4,TRBV5-1,CASSFRAKNIQCF
TRBJ2-1,TRBV6-2/TRBV6-3,CASSSWDRGTNEQFF
TRBJ2-3,TRBV7-2,CASSLGSIPPDTQYF
TRBJ1-2,TRBV5-1,CASSLVFGTNYGYTF
TRBJ2-3,TRBV12-3/TRBV12-4,CASSVTGTGVTDTQYF
TRBJ1-4,TRBV5-1,CASSPDVATNEKLFF
TRBJ2-7,TRBV24-1,CATSAVGDRGYEQYF
TRBJ1-6,TRBV20-1,CSARTTTGRDSPLHF
TRBJ2-1,TRBV3-1,CASSQSLASQVEQFF
TRBJ2-5,TRBV29-1,CSVQRAGETQYF
TRBJ1-1,TRBV6-2/TRBV6-3,CASSRNRGDTEAFF
TRBJ1-2,TRBV5-5,CASSLRVTGRVDYGYTF
TRBJ2-6,TRBV18,CASSPRGNRNSGANVLTF
TRBJ2-7,TRBV4-3,CASSQDGEGAYEQYF
TRBJ2-3,TRBV6-1,CASSGLASTDTQYF
TRBJ2-5,TRBV9,CASSVGLAGGPQETQYF
TRBJ2-7,TRBV6-5,CASSYSRGSPDRRQYF